Following are 29 T cell receptor beta chains from one sample sequenced in a study of shared clonotypes between healthy human individuals. The repertoire was sequenced with immunoSEQ multiplex PCR; TCRdb's copy has only in-frame clones and lacks some. This table holds approximately 590,000 clones, about 95% found once. Naivety among CD8 cells was defined by CD45RO negativity and positive CCR7 selection, thereby excluding terminally differentiated effector memory CD45RA+ cells. The sample taken for sequencing was naive CD8+ T cells sorted from blood. Receptors originate from a woman in her 30s in good health.

The chain has TRBV4-1 and TRBJ2-3; tentative D call: TRBD2 (5 bases). CDR1 and CDR2 (germline): MGHRA, YSYEKL. Trimming took 0 bases from V and 3 from J, leaving 22 bases between them. The CDR3 is made up of 19 amino acids. CDR3 nucleotide sequence: TGCGCCAGCAGCCAAGAAAGAGCGGCGGGCCCAATTTTGACAGATACGCAGTATTTT. It codes for CASSQERAAGPILTDTQYF.

This clone was detected only once. The chain couples TRBV30 to TRBJ2-1, with D perhaps TRBD2 (5 bases). Germline V lookup: CDR1 GTSNPN, CDR2 SVGIG (reference sequence). The CDR3 is 12 amino acids. V was pared by 2 bases and J by 10 bases, with 12 bases between. CDR3 nucleotides: TGTGCCTGGAGTCACAACGGAGGCGAGCAGTTCTTC. Translation gives CAWSHNGGEQFF.

In this sample, this clone turned up once. This sequence joins TRBV28 and TRBJ2-3; TRBD2 aligns across 13 bases. The V and J ends lost 5 bases and 6 bases, in that order; junction bases with no gene match: 8. The CDR3 length is 16 residues. Germline assignment: CDR1 MDHEN and CDR2 SYDVKM. In nucleotides, the CDR3 is TGTGCCAGCAGTGCCGCTCCGGGACTAGCGGGGGATACGCAGTATTTT. As protein: CASSAAPGLAGDTQYF.

The CDR3 loop reads CASSRTYDVGNEQFF. Written as DNA, the CDR3 is TGTGCCAGCAGCCGAACTTATGACGTGGGCAATGAGCAGTTCTTC. The V call is TRBV14, the J call TRBJ2-1, with unresolved D. Deletions cut 4 bases from V and 6 bases from J, with 16 bases between. CDR1 and CDR2 from the germline V gene are SGHDN and FVKESK. The CDR3 is made up of 15 amino acids.

The chain carries TRBV29-1 and TRBJ2-7; D ambiguous. The germline V gene encodes CDR1 SQVTM and CDR2 ANQGSEA. Trimming left V 4 bases short and J 5 bases short, with 6 bases between. This CDR3 has 10 residues. The CDR3 is CSVVWDEQYF. DNA for the CDR3: TGCAGCGTTGTGTGGGACGAGCAGTACTTC.

This clone came up once. The V call is TRBV27, the J call TRBJ2-6; 10 positions match TRBD1. Trimming cost V 3 bases and J 1 base; bases outside gene matches: 6. The length of the CDR3 is 18 residues. Germline V CDR1 and CDR2: MNHEY, SMNVEV (reference sequence). The DNA of the CDR3 is TGTGCCAGCAGTTTCGACAGGGGGCGAGGGTCTGGGGCCAACGTCCTGACTTTC. It translates to CASSFDRGRGSGANVLTF. Full variable domain (missing parts from reference TRBV27 and TRBJ2-6): EAQVTQNPRYLITVTGKKLTVTCSQNMNHEYMSWYRQDPGLGLRQIYYSMNVEVTDKGDVPEGYKVSRKEKRNFPLILESPSPNQTSLYFCASSFDRGRGSGANVLTFGAGSRLTVL.

V gene TRBV5-1 combines with J gene TRBJ2-7, with 10 bases lining up with TRBD2. The CDR3 is 16 amino acids. Germline-derived CDR1 and CDR2 are SGHRS and YFSETQ. Trimming at V came to 0 bases and at J to 0 bases, leaving 3 bases not matched to a gene. The CDR3 DNA follows: TGCGCCAGCAGCTTGGAGGCTAGCGGGAGCTCCTACGAGCAGTACTTC. It is translated as CASSLEASGSSYEQYF.

The chain is built from TRBV4-1 and TRBJ2-3; either TRBD1 or TRBD2 may fit D (5 bases each). V shed 1 base and J shed 2 bases, with 13 bases lying between them. The CDR3 contains 16 residues. Germline V gives CDR1 MGHRA, CDR2 YSYEKL. CDR3 amino acids: CASSQVPGLDTDTQYF. The CDR3 DNA is TGCGCCAGCAGCCAAGTCCCGGGGCTGGACACAGATACGCAGTATTTT.

CDR3 sequence (DNA): TGTGCCAGCAGTTTACGGATCACAGATACGCAGTATTTT. Translated: CASSLRITDTQYF. V gene TRBV28 combines with J gene TRBJ2-3; no clear D. This CDR3 is built from 13 residues. From germline, CDR1 is MDHEN and CDR2 SYDVKM. The V gene lost 2 bases and the J gene lost 2 bases, with 5 bases spanning the gap.

The chain uses TRBV5-4 and TRBJ2-5, with TRBD1 matching over 7 bases. The DNA end lines up better with TRBJ2-7; the J call may be wrong. CDR3 length: 13 amino acids. Germline CDR1 and CDR2: SGHNT and YYREEE (reference sequence). CDR3 bases: TGTGCAATAACCGGGACAGACTCCTACGAGCAGTACTTC. Its protein product is CAITGTDSYEQYF.

The chain recombines TRBV11-2 with TRBJ2-7, with 8 bases that match TRBD2. Germline values: CDR1 SGHAT, CDR2 FQNNGV. Trimming removed 0 bases from V and 4 bases from J; junction bases left unmatched: 8. The CDR3 is 16 residues long. The CDR3 coding sequence is TGTGCCAGCAGCTTAGAATTAAGCGGGAGTGCGTACGAGCAGTACTTC. This encodes CASSLELSGSAYEQYF.

V gene TRBV11-3 combines with J gene TRBJ2-1, with 8 bases matching TRBD1. CDR3 size: 16 residues. Per germline, CDR1 SGHNT and CDR2 YENEEA. V shed 6 bases, J shed 2 bases, and the junction held 9 bases outside the gene matches. The CDR3 sequence: CASSFTGTGPYNEQFF. In DNA, the CDR3 is TGTGCCAGCAGTTTTACCGGGACAGGACCCTACAATGAGCAGTTCTTC.

This clone was found once. V and J are TRBV7-9 and TRBJ1-2; the match to TRBD1 covers 9 bases. This CDR3 region has 15 residues. Germline V gene lookup returns CDR1 SEHNR and CDR2 FQNEAQ (reference sequence). Germline trimming cut 4 bases from V and 2 bases from J; bases unmatched to any gene: 5. The CDR3 nucleotides are TGTGCCAGCAGCTCACCGGGACAGGGAAACTATGGCTACACCTTC. Translating it yields CASSSPGQGNYGYTF.

The gene calls are TRBV27 and TRBJ1-1, with a tentative D call TRBD1 (6 bases). Germline V gene lookup returns CDR1 MNHEY and CDR2 SMNVEV (reference sequence). V lost 5 bases to trimming and J lost 5 bases, with 15 bases between them. The CDR3 extends over 14 amino acids. The DNA of the CDR3 is TGTGCCAGCAGTCCGATACAGGGTTGGACTGAAGCTTTCTTT. This sequence encodes CASSPIQGWTEAFF.

The V and J genes are TRBV4-1 and TRBJ1-3; D call uncertain. The CDR3 spans 17 residues. Per germline, CDR1 MGHRA and CDR2 YSYEKL. Trimming shortened V by 0 bases and J by 2 bases, and 14 bases separated the two germline ends. The CDR3 reads CASSQERESGAGNTIYF. CDR3 sequence (DNA): TGCGCCAGCAGCCAAGAGCGGGAAAGTGGTGCTGGAAACACCATATATTTT.

This clone has just a few counts. V and J are TRBV23-1 and TRBJ2-7; D gene ambiguous. TRBV23-1 carries the ORF label, with uncertain function. V lost 1 base, J lost 0 bases, and 16 bases lay in between. This CDR3 is built from 17 residues. The chain's CDR3 is CASSQCVGQEPSYEQYF. The CDR3 bases are TGCGCCAGCAGTCAATGCGTCGGGCAGGAACCCTCCTACGAGCAGTACTTC.

The chain links TRBV15 to TRBJ1-2; D might be TRBD1 (5 bases). CDR1 is LNHNV and CDR2 is YYDKDF in the germline V gene (reference sequence). The germline V and J ends were trimmed by 3 bases and 5 bases, with 7 bases remaining between them. The CDR3 loop spans 12 amino acids. This chain's CDR3 is CATSSTGYGYTF. The CDR3 bases are TGTGCCACCAGCAGTACAGGATATGGCTACACCTTC.

The chain has TRBV2 and TRBJ2-3; 9 positions agree with TRBD1. V shed 7 bases and J 5 bases; nucleotides not matched to a gene: 10. The CDR3 totals 15 residues. The germline gives CDR1 SNHLY, CDR2 FYNNEI. CDR3 loop: CASTEWDRERDTQYF. For the CDR3, the DNA is TGTGCCAGCACAGAGTGGGACAGGGAGAGAGATACGCAGTATTTT.

This rearrangement joins TRBV29-1 to TRBJ2-1; 7 bases are shared with TRBD2. This CDR3 has 16 amino acids. Germline V gives CDR1 SQVTM, CDR2 ANQGSEA. After removal of 0 bases from V and 0 bases from J, the junction contained 5 bases not matched to a gene. The CDR3 DNA is TGCAGCGTTGAAGAACCACTAGCGCACTCCTACAATGAGCAGTTCTTC. Its protein product is CSVEEPLAHSYNEQFF.

CDR3 nucleotide sequence: TGTGCCAGTAGCCCAGGAGGGGATCTTGAAAAACTGTTTTTT. This encodes CASSPGGDLEKLFF. V is TRBV19 and J is TRBJ1-4, with D perhaps matching TRBD1 (5 bases). This CDR3 has 14 residues. Per germline, CDR1 LNHDA and CDR2 SQIVND (reference sequence). The germline V and J ends were trimmed by 6 bases and 7 bases, with 15 bases remaining between them.

The chain links TRBV4-2 to TRBJ1-3, with D possibly matching TRBD1 (5 bases). V lost 0 bases, J lost 4 bases, and 10 bases lay in between. The CDR3 totals 15 residues. Germline CDR1 and CDR2: LGHNA and YNFKEQ. The CDR3 DNA reads TGTGCCAGCAGCCAAGATGTGCCAGGGGGAAACACCATATATTTT. Its protein is CASSQDVPGGNTIYF.

This chain joins TRBV4-2 and TRBJ2-7, with D perhaps matching TRBD2 (5 bases). This CDR3 spans 15 amino acids. Germline lookup yields CDR1 LGHNA and CDR2 YNFKEQ. V lost 0 bases to trimming and J lost 2 bases, with 11 bases between them. CDR3 nucleotides: TGTGCCAGCAGCCAAGAGGAGGCCGCAACCTACGAGCAGTACTTC. Its translation: CASSQEEAATYEQYF.

The chain recombines TRBV19 with TRBJ2-7, with 8 positions matching TRBD1. Germline V gene lookup returns CDR1 LNHDA and CDR2 SQIVND (reference sequence). The V segment lost 8 bases and the J segment 2 bases; nucleotides outside the gene matches: 11. This CDR3 region has 15 residues. As DNA, the CDR3 is TGTGCCAGTCAACTAGGACAGGGCGTAACCTACGAGCAGTACTTC. The encoded protein is CASQLGQGVTYEQYF.

V is TRBV11-2 and J is TRBJ2-1, with D tentatively TRBD1 (6 bases). This CDR3 spans 15 amino acids. The germline V gene has CDR1 SGHAT and CDR2 FQNNGV. Trimming took 0 bases from V and 2 from J, leaving 8 bases between them. CDR3 nucleotides: TGTGCCAGCAGCTTAGAGCCAGGGGCCTACAATGAGCAGTTCTTC. Amino acids: CASSLEPGAYNEQFF.

This rearrangement joins TRBV7-9 to TRBJ2-3; D unclear. Between the trimmed V and J ends, which lost 1 base and 0 bases, there was a span of 14 bases. This CDR3 is built from 17 residues. Germline CDR1 SEHNR, CDR2 FQNEAQ (reference sequence). The CDR3 reads CASSLGYSLSSTDTQYF. CDR3 DNA sequence: TGTGCCAGCAGCTTAGGGTACAGCCTATCTAGCACAGATACGCAGTATTTT. The whole variable domain, filled in from reference TRBV7-9 and TRBJ2-3, reads DTGVSQNPRHKITKRGQNVTFRCDPISEHNRLYWYRQTLGQGPEFLTYFQNEAQLEKSRLLSDRFSAERPKGSFSTLEIQRTEQGDSAMYLCASSLGYSLSSTDTQYFGPGTRLTVL.

This chain uses TRBV19 with TRBJ2-7; perhaps D is TRBD1 or TRBD2 (5 bases each). Trimming pared 7 bases from V and 1 base from J, leaving 17 bases between. This CDR3 is built from 15 residues. The germline gives CDR1 LNHDA, CDR2 SQIVND (reference sequence). Here the CDR3 reads CASTHPGTTSYEQYF. CDR3 DNA sequence: TGTGCCAGTACTCACCCTGGGACCACTTCCTACGAGCAGTACTTC.

As to this clone: Other DNA sequences in this specimen translate into the identical CDR3. V is TRBV7-9 and J is TRBJ2-5; 9 nucleotides match TRBD1. The CDR3 is 14 residues long. Germline loops: CDR1 SEHNR, CDR2 FQNEAQ (reference sequence). Trimming at V came to 1 base and at J to 5 bases, leaving 2 bases not matched to a gene. CDR3 residues: CASSLDRGQETQYF. DNA for the CDR3: TGTGCCAGCAGCTTAGACAGGGGGCAGGAGACCCAGTACTTC.

The chain links TRBV27 to TRBJ2-5; 12 positions match TRBD2. The trim removed 6 bases at V and 11 bases at J, leaving 13 bases unmatched. CDR3 length: 15 amino acids. Germline-derived CDR1 and CDR2 are MNHEY and SMNVEV (reference sequence). The CDR3 DNA is TGTGCCAGCAGCGTGACTAGCGGGAGAGGTCTGGAGCAGTACTTC. Encoded protein: CASSVTSGRGLEQYF.

The chain uses TRBV6-1 and TRBJ1-2; no clear D. Looked up from germline, CDR1 is MNHNS and CDR2 is SASEGT. Trimming took off 4 bases at V and 5 bases at J, with 14 bases between the two ends. The CDR3 runs to 14 residues. The CDR3 here is CASSGAAAWYGYTF. The DNA for the CDR3 is TGTGCCAGCAGTGGGGCAGCCGCCTGGTATGGCTACACCTTC.